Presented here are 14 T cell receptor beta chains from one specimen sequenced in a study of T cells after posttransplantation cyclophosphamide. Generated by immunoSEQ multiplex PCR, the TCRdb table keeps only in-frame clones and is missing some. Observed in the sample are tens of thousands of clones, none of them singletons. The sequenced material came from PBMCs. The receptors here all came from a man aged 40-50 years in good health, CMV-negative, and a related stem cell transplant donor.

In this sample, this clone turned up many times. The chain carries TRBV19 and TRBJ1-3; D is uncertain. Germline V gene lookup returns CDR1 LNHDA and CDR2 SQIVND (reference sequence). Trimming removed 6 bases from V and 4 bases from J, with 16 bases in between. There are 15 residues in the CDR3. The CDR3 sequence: CASRISVFTGNTIYF. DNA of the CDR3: TGTGCCAGTAGGATAAGCGTCTTCACAGGAAACACCATATATTTT.

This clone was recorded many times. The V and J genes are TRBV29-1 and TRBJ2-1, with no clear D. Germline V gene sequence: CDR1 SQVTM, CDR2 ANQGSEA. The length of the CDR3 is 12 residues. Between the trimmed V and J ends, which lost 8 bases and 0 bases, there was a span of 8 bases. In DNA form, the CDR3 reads TGCAGCCCTTCGAGCTCCTACAATGAGCAGTTCTTC. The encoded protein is CSPSSSYNEQFF.

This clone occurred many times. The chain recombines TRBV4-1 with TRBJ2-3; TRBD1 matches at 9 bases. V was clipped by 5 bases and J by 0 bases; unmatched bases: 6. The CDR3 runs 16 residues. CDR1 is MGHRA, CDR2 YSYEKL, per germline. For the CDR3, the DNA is TGCGCCAGCAGCACTCTGGGACAGGGCAGCACAGATACGCAGTATTTT. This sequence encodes CASSTLGQGSTDTQYF.

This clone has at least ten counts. DNA for the CDR3: TGTGCCAGCAGTTCAGGGGGATCCCACACTGAAGCTTTCTTT. Residues: CASSSGGSHTEAFF. The V gene is TRBV27, the J gene TRBJ1-1, with 7 bases that match TRBD1. The J segment lost 3 bases and the V segment lost 4 bases, leaving 5 bases of the junction unmatched. This CDR3 comprises 14 residues. CDR1 and CDR2 (germline): MNHEY, SMNVEV (reference sequence).

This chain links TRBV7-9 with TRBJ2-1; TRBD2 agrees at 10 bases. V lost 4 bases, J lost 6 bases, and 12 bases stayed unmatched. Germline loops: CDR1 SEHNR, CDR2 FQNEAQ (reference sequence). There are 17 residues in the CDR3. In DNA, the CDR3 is TGTGCCAGCAGCTCCCCAAGGAGGGCTAGCGGGAGCAATGAGCAGTTCTTC. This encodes CASSSPRRASGSNEQFF.

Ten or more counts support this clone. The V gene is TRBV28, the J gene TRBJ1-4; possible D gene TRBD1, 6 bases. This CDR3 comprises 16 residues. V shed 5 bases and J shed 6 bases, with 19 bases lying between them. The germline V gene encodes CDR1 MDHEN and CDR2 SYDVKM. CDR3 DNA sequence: TGTGCCAGCAGTCTTCCCCGACCGGGGGGCGATGAAAAACTGTTTTTT. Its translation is CASSLPRPGGDEKLFF.

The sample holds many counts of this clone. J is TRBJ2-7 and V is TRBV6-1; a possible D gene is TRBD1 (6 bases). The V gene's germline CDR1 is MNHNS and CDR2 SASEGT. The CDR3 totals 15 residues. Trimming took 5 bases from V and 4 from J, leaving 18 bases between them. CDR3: CASSTRDNLFYEQYF. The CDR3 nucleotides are TGTGCCAGCAGTACCCGGGACAACCTATTTTACGAGCAGTACTTC.

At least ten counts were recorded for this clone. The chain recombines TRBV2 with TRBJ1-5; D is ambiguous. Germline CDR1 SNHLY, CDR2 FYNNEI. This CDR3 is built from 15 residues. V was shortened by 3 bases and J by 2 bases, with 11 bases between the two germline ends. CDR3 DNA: TGTGCCAGCAGTGACTTCACCGGGGGCAATCAGCCCCAGCATTTT. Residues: CASSDFTGGNQPQHF.

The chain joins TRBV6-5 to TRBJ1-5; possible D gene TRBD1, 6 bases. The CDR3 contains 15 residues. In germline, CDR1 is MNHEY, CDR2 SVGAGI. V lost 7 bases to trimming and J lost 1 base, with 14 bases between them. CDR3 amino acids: CASKGTFTSNQPQHF. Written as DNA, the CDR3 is TGTGCCAGCAAGGGGACATTCACGAGCAATCAGCCCCAGCATTTT.

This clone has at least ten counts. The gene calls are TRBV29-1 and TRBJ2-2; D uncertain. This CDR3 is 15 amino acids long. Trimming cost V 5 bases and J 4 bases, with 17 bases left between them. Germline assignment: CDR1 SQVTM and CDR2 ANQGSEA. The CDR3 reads CSVSLNQVSTGELFF. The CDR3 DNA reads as TGCAGCGTTTCGCTTAATCAGGTTTCCACCGGGGAGCTGTTTTTT.

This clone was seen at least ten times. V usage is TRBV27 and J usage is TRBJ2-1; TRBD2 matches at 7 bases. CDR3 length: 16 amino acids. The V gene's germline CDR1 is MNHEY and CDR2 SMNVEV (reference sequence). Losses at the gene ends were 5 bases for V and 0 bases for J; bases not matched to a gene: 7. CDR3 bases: TGTGCCAGCAGTCCCGAGGGCGGGAGCTCCTACAATGAGCAGTTCTTC. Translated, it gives CASSPEGGSSYNEQFF.

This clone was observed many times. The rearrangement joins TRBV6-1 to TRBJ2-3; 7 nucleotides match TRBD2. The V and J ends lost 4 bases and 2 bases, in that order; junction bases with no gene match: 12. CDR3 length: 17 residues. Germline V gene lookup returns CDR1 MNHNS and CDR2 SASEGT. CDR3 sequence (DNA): TGTGCCAGCAGTGCCCGAAATGGGGGAGGGCTCACAGATACGCAGTATTTT. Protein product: CASSARNGGGLTDTQYF.

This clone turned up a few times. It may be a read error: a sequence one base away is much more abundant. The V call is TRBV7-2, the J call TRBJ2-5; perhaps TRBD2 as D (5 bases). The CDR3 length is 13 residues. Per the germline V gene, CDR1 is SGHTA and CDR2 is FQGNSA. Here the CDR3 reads CAGSLVEAETQYF. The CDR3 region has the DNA TGTGCCGGCAGCTTAGTGGAGGCAGAGACCCAGTACTTC.

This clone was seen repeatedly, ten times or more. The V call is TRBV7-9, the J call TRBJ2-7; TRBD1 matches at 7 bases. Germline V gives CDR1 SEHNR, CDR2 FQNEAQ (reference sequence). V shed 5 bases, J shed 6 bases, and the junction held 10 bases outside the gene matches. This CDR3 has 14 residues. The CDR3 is CASSPSTGSGEQYF. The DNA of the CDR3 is TGTGCCAGCAGCCCCTCGACAGGGTCTGGCGAGCAGTACTTC.